What follows are 19 T cell receptor beta chains derived from one specimen sequenced in a study of naive and memory T cell subsets (dated by TCRdb to 2016 to 2017). These receptors lack a known antigen. Overall study outcomes, separate from this receptor: Naive repertoires, especially CD8, contained a few larger clonotypes, possibly memory cells re-expressing CD45RA.

Library construction relied on UMI-ligation and nested PCR. Sequencing relied on an Illumina MiSeq. An equimolar mix of two oligonucleotides covering both TRBC1 and TRBC2 was used as the beta constant-region primer. Four rounds of PCR, combining the SP2 primer with nested alpha and beta constant-region primers, were used to amplify the ligated cDNA. The public reads were reanalyzed by TCRdb: fastp trimming at Q25, MiXCR alignment, in-frame beta chains only. Entries that share a CDR3 protein sequence are merged under the most common genes and DNA. This sample lists over 80,000 distinct CDR3 sequences; roughly 10% were detected once. The ten largest clones add up to around 0.13% of the sample. Sequences were obtained from naive CD4+ T cells from blood. The sample's cell subset or site label, decoded: naive T cells, CD45RA high CD27+. These receptor sequences come from a human donor in good health.

In this sample, this clonotype turned up a few times. The chain links TRBV5-5 to TRBJ1-2, with a possible D match to TRBD1 (6 bases). Trimming left V 3 bases short and J 2 bases short, with 23 bases between. This CDR3 is 18 amino acids long. Germline assignment: CDR1 SGHKS and CDR2 YYEKEE (reference sequence). The CDR3 DNA reads TGTGCCAGCAGCTCGCATGACACAGGGCCCAGGACGAACTATGGCTACACCTTC. Protein sequence: CASSSHDTGPRTNYGYTF.

This clonotype showed up many times. The rearrangement joins TRBV5-1 to TRBJ2-3, with D perhaps TRBD1 (5 bases). There are 15 residues in the CDR3. Trimming cost V 0 bases and J 1 base, with 9 bases left between them. CDR1 is SGHRS, CDR2 YFSETQ, per germline. The chain's CDR3 is CASSLETARTDTQYF. CDR3 in DNA: TGCGCCAGCAGCTTGGAGACAGCTCGCACAGATACGCAGTATTTT.

This clonotype was recorded at least ten times. The genes are TRBV29-1 and TRBJ2-5; no clear D gene. The CDR3 totals 13 residues. Trimming pared 1 base from V and 0 bases from J, leaving 6 bases between. Germline V gene data show CDR1 as SQVTM and CDR2 as ANQGSEA. The CDR3 DNA is TGCAGCGTTGAAGGACTCTACCAAGAGACCCAGTACTTC. Its protein product is CSVEGLYQETQYF.

The J gene is TRBJ2-6, the V gene TRBV15, with no clear D. V shed 1 base and J shed 3 bases, with 7 bases lying between them. The CDR3 consists of 15 residues. The germline V gene has CDR1 LNHNV and CDR2 YYDKDF (reference sequence). CDR3 sequence reads: CATSRGWHGANVLTF. The DNA for the CDR3 is TGTGCCACCAGCAGAGGCTGGCATGGGGCCAACGTCCTGACTTTC.

V gene TRBV29-1 combines with J gene TRBJ1-1; D might be TRBD1 (5 bases). This CDR3 has 13 residues. V was cut by 1 base and J by 6 bases, with 12 bases left in between. Germline CDR1 and CDR2: SQVTM and ANQGSEA. The CDR3 here is CSVEVQGTSEAFF. The CDR3 coding sequence is TGCAGCGTTGAAGTTCAGGGAACGTCTGAAGCTTTCTTT.

This sequence joins TRBV24-1 and TRBJ1-1; D is possibly TRBD1 (6 bases). The CDR3 totals 14 residues. The V end lost 7 bases, the J end lost 2 bases, and 13 bases lay between the germline ends. Germline lookup yields CDR1 KGHDR and CDR2 SFDVKD. As DNA, the CDR3 is TGTGCCACCAGAGCGACAGGCCCAAACACTGAAGCTTTCTTT. Amino acid sequence: CATRATGPNTEAFF.

The chain combines TRBV28 with TRBJ2-3; the match to TRBD1 covers 8 bases. This CDR3 region has 15 residues. Unmatched junction bases numbered 11, after V lost 6 bases and J lost 6 bases. In germline, CDR1 is MDHEN, CDR2 SYDVKM. The CDR3, as DNA: TGTGCCAGCAGCTCGCCAGGGGGCGGGATGGATACGCAGTATTTT. Residues: CASSSPGGGMDTQYF.

The sample holds a few counts of this clonotype. J is TRBJ1-5 and V is TRBV5-1, with D perhaps matching TRBD1 (5 bases). Trimming removed 1 base at V and 0 bases at J, with 8 bases between. Germline CDR1 reads SGHRS; CDR2 reads YFSETQ. CDR3 length equals 15 residues. This CDR3 is CASSLRGDSNQPQHF. The DNA for the CDR3 is TGCGCCAGCAGCTTGAGAGGGGATAGCAATCAGCCCCAGCATTTT.

This clonotype was seen once. Written as DNA, the CDR3 is TGTGCCAGCTCACCAGGGACTGGCTACACCTTC. Protein sequence: CASSPGTGYTF. The chain links TRBV18 to TRBJ1-2, with D possibly TRBD1 on 5 matching bases. Looked up from germline, CDR1 is KGHSH and CDR2 is LQKENI. The V and J ends lost 2 bases and 7 bases respectively, with 5 bases between them. The CDR3 has 11 residues.

The chain is built from TRBV6-1 and TRBJ1-1; 8 positions match TRBD1. V dropped 4 bases and J dropped 5; count of bases not matched to a gene: 6. CDR3 length: 14 amino acids. Per the germline V gene, CDR1 is MNHNS and CDR2 is SASEGT. This CDR3 is CASSGDRGRTEAFF. As DNA, the CDR3 is TGTGCCAGCAGTGGAGACAGGGGAAGGACTGAAGCTTTCTTT.

This clonotype occurred many times. The genes are TRBV20-1 and TRBJ2-5, with 7 positions matching TRBD2. This CDR3 is built from 14 residues. The V segment lost 5 bases and the J segment 5 bases; nucleotides outside the gene matches: 11. Germline CDR1 reads DFQATT; CDR2 reads SNEGSKA (reference sequence). CDR3 protein: CSAPVHGRTETQYF. CDR3 in DNA: TGCAGTGCTCCTGTTCACGGGAGGACGGAGACCCAGTACTTC.

This clonotype was counted between two and nine times. The chain joins TRBV30 to TRBJ1-2; maybe TRBD1 (5 bases). This CDR3 is 13 amino acids long. Trimming took off 8 bases at V and 4 bases at J, with 17 bases between the two ends. The germline CDR1 and CDR2 sequences are GTSNPN and SVGIG (reference sequence). For the CDR3, the DNA is TGTGCCAAGACGCCTGGGGGGAGCTATGGCTACACCTTC. Its protein is CAKTPGGSYGYTF.

This clonotype occurred a few times. The V call is TRBV6-6, the J call TRBJ2-1; TRBD1 agrees at 10 bases. This CDR3 is 15 amino acids long. Losses at the gene ends were 7 bases for V and 7 bases for J; bases not matched to a gene: 10. Germline assignment: CDR1 MNHNY and CDR2 SVGAGI (reference sequence). The CDR3 bases are TGTGCCAGCACATACGTGAGACAGGGGGCAAATGAGCAGTTCTTC. Amino acid sequence: CASTYVRQGANEQFF.

This clonotype occurred a few times. This chain connects TRBV23-1 to TRBJ1-6; possibly TRBD1 for D (6 bases). TRBV23-1 counts as an open reading frame of uncertain function. The CDR3 is 15 amino acids. The V end lost 7 bases, the J end lost 4 bases, and 14 bases lay between the germline ends. CDR3 nucleotide sequence: TGCGCCAGCACCGGCAGGGGAACATATAATTCACCCCTCCACTTT. It specifies CASTGRGTYNSPLHF.

This clonotype was picked up a small number of times. The CDR3 nucleotides read TGTGCCAGCAGGGGAACAGGGTTCTTCGGGGAGCTGTTTTTT. It translates to CASRGTGFFGELFF. This chain joins TRBV6-2 or TRBV6-3 and TRBJ2-2; TRBD1 is a possible D gene (6 bases). Trimming pared 6 bases from V and 7 bases from J, leaving 15 bases between. The V gene's germline CDR1 is MNHEY and CDR2 SVGEGT. The CDR3 has 14 amino acids.

In this sample, this clonotype turned up many times. The chain carries TRBV29-1 and TRBJ1-1; 8 bases map to TRBD1. This CDR3 contains 11 residues. V gave up 8 bases and J gave up 7 bases; unmatched junction bases: 6. In germline, CDR1 is SQVTM, CDR2 ANQGSEA. This CDR3 is CSQGQAGEAFF. The CDR3 nucleotides are TGCAGCCAGGGACAGGCAGGTGAAGCTTTCTTT.

This chain uses TRBV7-8 with TRBJ1-5; D gene unclear. This CDR3 is built from 14 residues. Trimming removed 5 bases at V and 5 bases at J, with 13 bases between. CDR1 SGHVS and CDR2 FQNEAQ come from the germline V gene. The CDR3 nucleotides read TGTGCCAGCAGCCGGACTGATAGTCATCAGCCCCAGCATTTT. Protein product: CASSRTDSHQPQHF.

This clonotype came up once. For the CDR3, the DNA is TGTGCCAGCAGTGCTCTTGGGAGGACAGATACGCAGTATTTT. Its protein product is CASSALGRTDTQYF. The rearrangement joins TRBV25-1 to TRBJ2-3; a possible D gene is TRBD2 (6 bases). The ends were cut back, 4 bases at V and 3 bases at J, with 11 bases in the middle. Germline loops: CDR1 MGHDK, CDR2 SYGVNS. This CDR3 contains 14 residues.

This chain uses TRBV29-1 with TRBJ2-1; 8 nucleotides match TRBD1. The CDR3 sequence is 15 residues long. Germline CDR1 SQVTM, CDR2 ANQGSEA. V trimming: 3 bases; J trimming: 6 bases; junction bases outside the gene matches: 10. The CDR3 loop reads CSVEGPADRVNEQFF. CDR3 bases: TGCAGCGTTGAGGGCCCCGCGGACAGGGTCAATGAGCAGTTCTTC.